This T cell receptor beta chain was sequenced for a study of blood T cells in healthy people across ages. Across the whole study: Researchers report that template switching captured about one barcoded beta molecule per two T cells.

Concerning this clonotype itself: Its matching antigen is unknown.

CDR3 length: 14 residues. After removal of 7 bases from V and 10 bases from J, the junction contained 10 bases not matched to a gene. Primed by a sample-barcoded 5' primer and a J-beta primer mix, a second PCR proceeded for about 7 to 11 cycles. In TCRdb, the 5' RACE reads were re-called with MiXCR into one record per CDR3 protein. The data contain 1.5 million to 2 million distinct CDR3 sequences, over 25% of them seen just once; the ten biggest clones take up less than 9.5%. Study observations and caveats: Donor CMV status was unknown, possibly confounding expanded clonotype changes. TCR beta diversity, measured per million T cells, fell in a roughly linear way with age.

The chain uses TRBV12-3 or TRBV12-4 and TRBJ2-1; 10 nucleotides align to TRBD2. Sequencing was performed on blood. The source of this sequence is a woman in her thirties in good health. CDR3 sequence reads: CASTSSGSAYEQFF. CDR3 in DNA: TGTGCCAGCACCTCTAGCGGGAGTGCCTACGAGCAGTTCTTC.